The 13 T cell receptor beta chains given below trace back to one sample, sequenced in a study of spatial heterogeneity in lung cancer. TCRdb re-called the 5' RACE reads with MiXCR, one entry per CDR3 protein. The data contain approximately 44,000 distinct CDR3 sequences, about an eighth of them seen just once; the ten biggest clones take up roughly 40%. The time point here: sample taken at primary tumor resection. The study sequenced unsorted whole RNA from tumor, nontumor lung or frozen PBMC. Sequenced material: PBMCs, taken at surgery. The receptors were gathered from a female donor with early-stage non-small cell lung cancer.

This clonotype came up a few times. The rearrangement uses TRBV7-2 and TRBJ2-3; D perhaps matches TRBD2 (6 bases). The CDR3 sequence is 15 residues long. Germline CDR1 is SGHTA and CDR2 is FQGNSA. Trimming shortened V by 7 bases and J by 0 bases, and 14 bases separated the two germline ends. CDR3 coding DNA: TGTGCCAGCAATTGGGGCGGGAAGAGCACAGATACGCAGTATTTT. The encoded protein is CASNWGGKSTDTQYF.

This chain connects TRBV20-1 to TRBJ2-3; D gene unclear. V gave up 2 bases and J gave up 2 bases, with 14 bases separating them. Germline loops: CDR1 DFQATT, CDR2 SNEGSKA (reference sequence). The CDR3 totals 15 residues. The DNA for the CDR3 is TGCAGTGCTAGATTGGACCGTAACCCCACAGATACGCAGTATTTT. This translates into CSARLDRNPTDTQYF.

This clonotype was seen at least ten times. This sequence joins TRBV19 and TRBJ1-2; D remains unclear. The V gene's germline CDR1 is LNHDA and CDR2 SQIVND (reference sequence). CDR3 length: 12 amino acids. V shed 8 bases and J shed 3 bases, with 10 bases lying between them. CDR3 sequence: CASLGGYYGYTF. CDR3 nucleotides: TGTGCCAGTCTAGGCGGCTACTATGGCTACACCTTC.

This clonotype was picked up a small number of times. This sequence joins TRBV6-4 and TRBJ2-5, with D perhaps matching TRBD2 (6 bases). Trimming took off 3 bases at V and 2 bases at J, with 13 bases between the two ends. This CDR3 spans 15 amino acids. In germline, CDR1 is MRHNA, CDR2 SNTAGT. The DNA of the CDR3 is TGTGCCAGCAGTGATCAGGCGGGGCCGCAAGAGACCCAGTACTTC. Translated, it gives CASSDQAGPQETQYF.

This chain connects TRBV6-6 to TRBJ2-2; D unclear. The CDR3 covers 15 residues. V was clipped by 2 bases and J by 3 bases, with 10 bases between them. CDR1 is MNHNY and CDR2 is SVGAGI in the germline V gene (reference sequence). CDR3 DNA sequence: TGTGCCAGCAGTTACGCGACTCAGGACACCGGGGAGCTGTTTTTT. This translates into CASSYATQDTGELFF.

This clonotype was counted many times. V gene TRBV5-1 combines with J gene TRBJ2-3, with D possibly TRBD1 on 5 matching bases. Trimming pared 0 bases from V and 0 bases from J, leaving 11 bases between. Germline-derived CDR1 and CDR2 are SGHRS and YFSETQ. The CDR3 extends over 16 amino acids. The CDR3: CASSLGQSPSTDTQYF. In nucleotides, the CDR3 is TGCGCCAGCAGCTTGGGACAGAGCCCTAGCACAGATACGCAGTATTTT.

This sequence joins TRBV27 and TRBJ2-7; D is uncertain. This CDR3 region has 13 residues. From germline, CDR1 is MNHEY and CDR2 SMNVEV (reference sequence). V gave up 3 bases and J gave up 3 bases, with 9 bases separating them. CDR3: CASSLWVNYEQYF. CDR3 nucleotides: TGTGCCAGCAGTTTGTGGGTCAACTACGAGCAGTACTTC.

The chain joins TRBV6-5 to TRBJ2-3; unclear D gene. The CDR3 has 15 amino acids. With 10 bases removed from V and 0 bases from J, the gap between germline ends came to 17 bases. The V gene's germline CDR1 is MNHEY and CDR2 SVGAGI. CDR3 protein: CATMGTRASTDTQYF. CDR3 in DNA: TGTGCCACCATGGGTACAAGGGCAAGCACAGATACGCAGTATTTT.

The chain combines TRBV3-1 with TRBJ2-4; 10 bases match TRBD2. J was trimmed by 1 base and V by 1 base; bases with no gene match: 1. The germline CDR1 and CDR2 sequences are LGHDT and YNNKEL (reference sequence). This CDR3 is 16 amino acids long. The CDR3 coding sequence is TGTGCCAGCAGCCAAGTACTAGCGGGGGCCAAAAACATTCAGTACTTC. Protein: CASSQVLAGAKNIQYF. Looking up the rest from reference TRBV3-1 and TRBJ2-4 gives the full variable domain: DTAVSQTPKYLVTQMGNDKSIKCEQNLGHDTMYWYKQDSKKFLKIMFSYNNKELIINETVPNRFSPKSPDKAHLNLHINSLELGDSAVYFCASSQVLAGAKNIQYFGAGTRLSVL.

As DNA, the CDR3 is TGTGCCAGCAGCCCCCGAACGGCGTCAGTAGGGGACACCATATATTTT. This encodes CASSPRTASVGDTIYF. This sequence joins TRBV7-8 and TRBJ1-3, with a weak D call TRBD1 (5 bases). Per germline, CDR1 SGHVS and CDR2 FQNEAQ. V lost 5 bases, J lost 8 bases, and 22 bases lay in between. The CDR3 length is 16 residues.

This rearrangement joins TRBV7-2 to TRBJ2-1; D unresolved. This CDR3 has 14 amino acids. The V end was cut by 1 base, the J end by 4 bases, with 8 bases between. Germline V lookup: CDR1 SGHTA, CDR2 FQGNSA. The CDR3 region is CASSLDFVYNEQFF. CDR3 nucleotides: TGTGCCAGCAGCTTAGATTTTGTTTACAATGAGCAGTTCTTC.

This clonotype occurred a few times. This chain uses TRBV2 with TRBJ1-4, with 9 nucleotides matching TRBD1. The CDR3 is 13 amino acids. Germline CDR1 SNHLY, CDR2 FYNNEI. The junction had 3 bases not matched to a gene; V was cut back by 6 bases and J by 7 bases. The CDR3 nucleotides are TGTGCCAGCAGACAGGGGGCTGGTGAAAAACTGTTTTTT. It codes for CASRQGAGEKLFF.

The chain employs TRBV5-1 and TRBJ2-2; 15 bases fit TRBD2. Losses at the gene ends were 3 bases for V and 2 bases for J; bases not matched to a gene: 5. The germline CDR1 and CDR2 sequences are SGHRS and YFSETQ. This CDR3 contains 18 residues. The CDR3 here is CASSSGLAGGQNTGELFF. The CDR3 bases are TGCGCCAGCAGCTCTGGACTAGCGGGGGGGCAAAACACCGGGGAGCTGTTTTTT. The full variable domain, completed using reference TRBV5-1 and TRBJ2-2, is KAGVTQTPRYLIKTRGQQVTLSCSPISGHRSVSWYQQTPGQGLQFLFEYFSETQRNKGNFPGRFSGRQFSNSRSEMNVSTLELGDSALYLCASSSGLAGGQNTGELFFGEGSRLTVL.